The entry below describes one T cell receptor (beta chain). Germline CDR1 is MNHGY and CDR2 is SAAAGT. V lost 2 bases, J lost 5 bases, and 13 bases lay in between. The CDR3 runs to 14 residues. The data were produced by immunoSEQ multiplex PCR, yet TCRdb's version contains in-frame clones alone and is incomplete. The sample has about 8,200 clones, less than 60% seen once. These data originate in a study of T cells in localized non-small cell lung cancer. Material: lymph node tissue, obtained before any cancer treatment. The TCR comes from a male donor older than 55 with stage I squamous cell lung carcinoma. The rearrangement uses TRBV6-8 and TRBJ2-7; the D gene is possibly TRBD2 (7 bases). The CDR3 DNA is TGTGCCAGCAGTTACCGGGGGGCGGGGAACGAGCAGTACTTC. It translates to CASSYRGAGNEQYF.